This record concerns one T cell receptor beta chain sequence. Germline V CDR1 and CDR2: SQVTM, ANQGSEA. This CDR3 has 12 amino acids. Losses at the gene ends were 4 bases for V and 5 bases for J; bases not matched to a gene: 4. The sample belongs to a study of blood T cell repertoires in COVID-19. For the study at large: Sources were T cells, B-cell-depleted T cells, or PBMCs; the material itself was cDNA or gDNA.

The data were produced by immunoSEQ multiplex PCR, yet TCRdb's version contains in-frame clones alone and is incomplete. The repertoire has 250,000 to 300,000 clones, more than 80% of them found once; the top ten carry around 1.1%. Donors were grouped by their self-reported clinical history. Sequencing used PBMCs or T cells enriched from blood (not recorded which). The origin of this receptor is a woman under 40 who had recovered from COVID-19. This chain connects TRBV29-1 to TRBJ2-5; TRBD2 matches 7 bases. CDR3 in DNA: TGCAGCGTTGTGGCGGGGGTTGAGACCCAGTACTTC. As protein: CSVVAGVETQYF.